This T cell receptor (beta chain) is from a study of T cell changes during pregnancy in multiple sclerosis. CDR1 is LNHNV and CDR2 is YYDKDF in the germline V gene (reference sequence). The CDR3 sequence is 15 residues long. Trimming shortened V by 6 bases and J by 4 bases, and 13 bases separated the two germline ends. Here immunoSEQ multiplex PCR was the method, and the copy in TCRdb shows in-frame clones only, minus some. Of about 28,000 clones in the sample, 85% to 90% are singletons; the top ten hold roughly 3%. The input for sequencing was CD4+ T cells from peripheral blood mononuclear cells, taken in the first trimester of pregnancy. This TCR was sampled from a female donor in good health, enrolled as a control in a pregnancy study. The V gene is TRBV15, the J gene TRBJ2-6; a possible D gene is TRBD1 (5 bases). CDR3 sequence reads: CATRLQGNGANVLTF. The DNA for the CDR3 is TGTGCCACCAGGCTTCAGGGAAACGGGGCCAACGTCCTGACTTTC.